The clone carrying this TCR beta chain was seen repeatedly, ten times or more. The antigen is undetermined. Together with a sample-barcoded 5' primer, a J-beta primer mix was included in a second PCR lasting roughly 6 to 12 cycles. TCRdb re-analysed the 5' RACE reads in MiXCR, keeping a single row per CDR3 protein. The sample has around 320,000 distinct CDR3 sequences; roughly 26% are singletons. The record originates from a study of blood T cells in healthy people across ages. General study findings and limits: Donors of long life had a larger count of naive CD4+ cells and greater diversity than aged donors.

The V gene's germline CDR1 is SEHNR and CDR2 FQNEAQ (reference sequence). The CDR3 extends over 14 amino acids. Trimming removed 5 bases at V and 3 bases at J, with 13 bases between. The sequence derives from a woman aged 70-85 years in good health. Sequencing was performed on blood. The chain carries TRBV7-9 and TRBJ2-5, with D perhaps assigned TRBD1 or TRBD2 (5 bases each). CDR3: CASSPIGTEETQYF. CDR3 sequence (DNA): TGTGCCAGCAGCCCCATTGGGACGGAAGAGACCCAGTACTTC.